The clone carrying this TCR beta chain was picked up a small number of times. Its antigen is still unknown. In TCRdb, the reads were re-called with MiXCR into one record per CDR3 protein. The sample holds some 320,000 distinct CDR3 sequences, about 27% seen once. This record comes from a study of T cell repertoires in cytomegalovirus infection. The CDR3 is made up of 15 amino acids. With V trimmed by 1 base and J by 3 bases, 3 bases remained unmatched. The germline V gene encodes CDR1 MGHRA and CDR2 YSYEKL. Sequenced material: cultured PBMCs, taken from culture after CMV antigen stimulation. The receptor's source is a human donor in good health (CMV status not recorded). Some clones in this sample may be carry-over from other donors' samples. The chain recombines TRBV4-1 with TRBJ2-1, with 7 bases matching TRBD1. CDR3 protein: CASSQVTGVYNEQFF. CDR3 in DNA: TGCGCCAGCAGCCAAGTTACAGGGGTCTACAATGAGCAGTTCTTC.